The rows below give T cell receptor beta chains drawn from one sample of a study of blood T cell repertoires in COVID-19. The method was immunoSEQ multiplex PCR; TCRdb's version includes in-frame clones alone and lacks a portion of them. The sample records 85,000 to 130,000 clones, approximately 91% being singletons. Specimen: peripheral blood. These receptors originate from a man in his 60s with acute or convalescent COVID-19. Each CDR3 is given with its conserved first and last residue. The order of the fields is J gene, V gene, clone size, D gene, CDR3 protein, CDR3 DNA. The D gene is left open where the match is weak. Clone size is not always given. Where it is, it says once, few, many or a class for expanded clones.

>TRBJ1-2|TRBV11-2|-|TRBD1
CASGPVRGQRLYGYTF
TGTGCCAGCGGTCCGGTTAGGGGACAGCGGCTCTATGGCTACACCTTC
>TRBJ1-4|TRBV6-5|-|-
CASSYGTQNEKLFF
TGTGCCAGCAGTTACGGAACACAGAATGAAAAACTGTTTTTT
>TRBJ2-1|TRBV7-6|-|TRBD2
CASSPRIAGGHEQFF
TGTGCCAGCAGCCCCCGAATAGCGGGAGGGCATGAGCAGTTCTTC
>TRBJ1-5|TRBV6-5|-|TRBD1
CASSYRTGEGNQPQHF
TGTGCCAGCAGTTACAGGACAGGGGAGGGCAATCAGCCCCAGCATTTT
>TRBJ2-1|TRBV4-2|-|-
CASSDSGPAYNEQFF
TGTGCCAGCAGCGATAGCGGCCCCGCCTACAATGAGCAGTTCTTC
>TRBJ1-5|TRBV2|-|-
CASSVTGLNGPQHF
TGTGCCAGCAGTGTGACAGGCTTGAATGGGCCCCAGCATTTT
>TRBJ2-5|TRBV11-2|-|-
CASSLKGETQYF
TGTGCCAGCAGCTTGAAGGGGGAGACCCAGTACTTC
>TRBJ2-5|TRBV7-8|-|TRBD1
CASSFSDRIISGETQYF
TGTGCCAGCAGCTTCTCGGACAGGATCATTAGTGGAGAGACCCAGTACTTC
>TRBJ2-7|TRBV3-1/TRBV3-2|few|-
CASSPRDTLEMYF
TGTGCCAGCAGTCCCCGGGACACACTTGAGATGTACTTC
>TRBJ2-1|TRBV7-2|-|-
CASSFGLADYNEQFF
TGTGCCAGCAGCTTCGGATTAGCGGATTACAATGAGCAGTTCTTC
>TRBJ2-5|TRBV24-1|-|TRBD2
CATSDGGSSGRASGETQYF
TGTGCCACCAGTGACGGGGGTTCTAGCGGGAGGGCCTCGGGGGAGACCCAGTACTTC
>TRBJ1-4|TRBV28|-|TRBD1
CASSPQGARGEKLFF
TGTGCCAGCAGTCCCCAGGGGGCGCGTGGTGAAAAACTGTTTTTT
>TRBJ1-5|TRBV27|-|-
CASSLQGLQPQHF
TGTGCCAGCAGTTTACAGGGTCTCCAGCCCCAGCATTTT
>TRBJ2-2|TRBV5-1|-|TRBD1
CASRTTGDTGELFF
TGCGCCAGCAGAACAACAGGGGACACCGGGGAGCTGTTTTTT
>TRBJ2-3|TRBV11-2|-|TRBD2
CASSVISGVGTDTQYF
TGTGCCAGCAGCGTCATTAGCGGGGTCGGCACAGATACGCAGTATTTT
>TRBJ1-2|TRBV28|-|-
CASSAPNYGYTF
TGTGCCAGCAGTGCGCCCAACTATGGCTACACCTTC
>TRBJ1-1|TRBV28|-|-
CAVESSLNTEAFF
TGTGCGGTGGAGAGTTCCCTGAACACTGAAGCTTTCTTT
>TRBJ2-3|TRBV6-5|once|-
CASSYFSPSTDTQYF
TGTGCCAGCAGTTATTTTTCCCCTAGCACAGATACGCAGTATTTT
>TRBJ2-3|TRBV5-1|once|-
CASSLYPVIDTQYF
TGCGCCAGCAGCCTCTACCCGGTGATAGATACGCAGTATTTT
>TRBJ2-1|TRBV29-1|-|TRBD2
CSAGGLAGAVKFF
TGCAGCGCTGGAGGCCTAGCGGGAGCTGTCAAGTTCTTC
>TRBJ1-1|TRBV5-1|-|TRBD1
CASSRDRVHTEAFF
TGCGCCAGCAGTCGAGACAGGGTCCACACTGAAGCTTTCTTT
>TRBJ2-7|TRBV7-8|-|-
CASSPTIYEQYF
TGTGCCAGCAGCCCTACGATTTACGAGCAGTACTTC
>TRBJ1-2|TRBV27|-|TRBD1
CASRSDRGTGYGYTF
TGTGCCAGCAGGTCCGACCGAGGGACAGGTTATGGCTACACCTTC
>TRBJ2-2|TRBV25-1|-|-
CASSAWGVGELFF
TGTGCCAGCAGTGCATGGGGAGTGGGGGAGCTGTTTTTT
>TRBJ1-1|TRBV12-3/TRBV12-4|-|-
CASSLARATEAFF
TGTGCCAGCAGTTTAGCCAGGGCCACTGAAGCTTTCTTT
>TRBJ1-1|TRBV28|-|-
CASSPPGQGIGNTEAFF
TGTGCCAGCAGCCCCCCAGGGCAGGGTATAGGGAACACTGAAGCTTTCTTT